This T cell receptor (beta chain) was captured in a study of cytomegalovirus exposure and HLA in healthy donors. The primer mix had 60 Vbeta and 13 Jbeta primers. Data came from immunoSEQ multiplex PCR; TCRdb stores just in-frame clones and leaves some out. The table records about 150,000 clones, more than 75% of them present only once. A word on this clone: Its antigen is not known.

The germline V gene has CDR1 MDHEN and CDR2 SYDVKM. The ends lost 6 bases at V and 7 bases at J; junction bases unmatched: 9. There are 16 residues in the CDR3. Study-level points and caveats: Earlier analysis found most TCR beta V segments productive about 87% or about 30% of the time. Researchers reported in a later analysis that common viral pathogens appeared linked to several top clusters. Later analysis identified around 15,000 TCR beta sequences associated with HLA alleles, using a false discovery rate threshold of 0.05. When a later analysis was performed, an Asian-associated ancestry cluster reportedly had fewer N-insertions than the approximately 690-donor mean.

The origin of this receptor is a man younger than 40 in good health and CMV-seropositive. The chain employs TRBV28 and TRBJ2-2, with 12 bases identical to TRBD2. The sample comprised PBMCs. CDR3 sequence: CASSPRLAGVIGELFF. The DNA for the CDR3 is TGTGCCAGCAGCCCTAGACTAGCGGGAGTCATCGGGGAGCTGTTTTTT.